This T cell receptor beta chain was obtained from a study of shared clonotypes between healthy human individuals. Concerning this clone: Antigen: not known.

Study-wide results and caveats: For naive CD4 cells, 5% to 6.5% of clonotypes were shared across a handful of donors.

The CDR3 runs 15 residues. The germline V gene encodes CDR1 SGHNT and CDR2 YENEEA. V dropped 5 bases and J dropped 0; count of bases not matched to a gene: 2. Genomic DNA of every subset was divided equally among multiple immunoSEQ plates. TCRdb's copy holds only in-frame clones and misses some; the assay was immunoSEQ multiplex PCR. The table shows about 2.4 million clones, with roughly nine tenths occurring only once. The sample comprised naive CD4+ T cells sorted from blood. As to subset: CD45RA+ positively selected. This TCR came from a man aged 18 to 29 in good health. V usage is TRBV11-3 and J usage is TRBJ2-5, with TRBD2 matching over 11 bases. The CDR3 reads CASSRGLADQETQYF. CDR3 DNA: TGTGCCAGCAGCAGGGGACTAGCGGACCAAGAGACCCAGTACTTC.